This T cell receptor (beta chain) was recorded in a study of shared clonotypes between healthy human individuals. Method: immunoSEQ multiplex PCR; TCRdb's copy keeps in-frame clones and lacks some. The data hold some 470,000 clones, with around 78% observed a single time. This clone was counted many times. Looked up from germline, CDR1 is SGHAT and CDR2 is FQDESV (reference sequence). The CDR3 length is 13 residues. V was cut by 1 base and J by 4 bases, with 5 bases left in between. The chain couples TRBV11-1 to TRBJ1-5; possible D gene TRBD1, 5 bases. The source of this sequence is a middle-aged woman in good health. Some clones in this sample may be carry-over from other donors' samples. Sequenced: PBMCs. The CDR3 loop is CASSLGTNQPQHF. The CDR3 region has the DNA TGTGCCAGCAGCTTAGGGACAAATCAGCCCCAGCATTTT.